This T cell receptor beta chain was profiled in a study of immune evolution from preneoplasia to lung adenocarcinoma. Study details: HLA loss of heterozygosity: around 6.5% AIS, less than 18% MIA, more than 25% ADC, none AAH. Whole-study results and caveats: KRAS-mutant nodules had the highest T cell clonality. Clonality was highest in normal lung, lower in later-stage lesions apparently.

With respect to this clone: Its target is not known.

Sequencing was performed with immunoSEQ multiplex PCR; in TCRdb, only in-frame clones are kept and a portion is missing. The sample carries under 45,000 clones, roughly 80% recorded once. Resections took place in Japan or China from about 2013 to 2017. The source material was FFPE invasive lung adenocarcinoma tissue. This receptor was taken from a person in their sixties or seventies with lung adenocarcinoma.

CDR3: CASSLFSYEQYF. The CDR3 DNA follows: TGTGCCAGCAGCTTATTCAGCTACGAGCAGTACTTC. This sequence joins TRBV7-3 and TRBJ2-7; no clear D gene. The CDR3 loop spans 12 amino acids. The germline V gene encodes CDR1 SGHTA and CDR2 FQGTGA. V was cut by 2 bases and J by 3 bases, with 5 bases left in between. Looking up the rest from reference TRBV7-3 and TRBJ2-7 gives the full variable domain: GAGVSQTPSNKVTEKGKYVELRCDPISGHTALYWYRQSLGQGPEFLIYFQGTGAADDSGLPNDRFFAVRPEGSVSTLKIQRTERGDSAVYLCASSLFSYEQYFGPGTRLTVT.